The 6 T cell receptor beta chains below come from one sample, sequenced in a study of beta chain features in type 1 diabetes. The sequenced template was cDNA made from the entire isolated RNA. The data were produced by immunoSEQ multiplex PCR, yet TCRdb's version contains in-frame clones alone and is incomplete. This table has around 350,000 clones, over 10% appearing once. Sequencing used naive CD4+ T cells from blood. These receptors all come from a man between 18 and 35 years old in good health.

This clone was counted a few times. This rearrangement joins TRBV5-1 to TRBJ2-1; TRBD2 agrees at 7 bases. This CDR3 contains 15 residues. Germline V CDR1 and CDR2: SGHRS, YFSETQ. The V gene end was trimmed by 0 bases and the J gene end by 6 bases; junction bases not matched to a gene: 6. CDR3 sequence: CASSLALAELNEQFF. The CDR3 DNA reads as TGCGCCAGCAGCTTGGCCCTAGCGGAGCTCAATGAGCAGTTCTTC. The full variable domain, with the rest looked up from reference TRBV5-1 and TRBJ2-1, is KAGVTQTPRYLIKTRGQQVTLSCSPISGHRSVSWYQQTPGQGLQFLFEYFSETQRNKGNFPGRFSGRQFSNSRSEMNVSTLELGDSALYLCASSLALAELNEQFFGPGTRLTVL.

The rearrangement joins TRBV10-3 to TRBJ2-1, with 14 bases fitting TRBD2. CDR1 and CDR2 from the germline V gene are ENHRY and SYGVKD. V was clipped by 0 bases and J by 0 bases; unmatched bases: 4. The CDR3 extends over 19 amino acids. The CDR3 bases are TGTGCCATCAGTGAGTCGGGACTAGCGGGAGTTCTCTCCTACAATGAGCAGTTCTTC. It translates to CAISESGLAGVLSYNEQFF.

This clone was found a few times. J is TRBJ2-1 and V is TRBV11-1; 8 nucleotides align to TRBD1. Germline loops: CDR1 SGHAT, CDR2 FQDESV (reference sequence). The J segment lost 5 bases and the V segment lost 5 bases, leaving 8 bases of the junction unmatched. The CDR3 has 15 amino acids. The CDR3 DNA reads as TGTGCCAGCAGCCCGGGGACAGGTGAAGACAATGAGCAGTTCTTC. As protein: CASSPGTGEDNEQFF.

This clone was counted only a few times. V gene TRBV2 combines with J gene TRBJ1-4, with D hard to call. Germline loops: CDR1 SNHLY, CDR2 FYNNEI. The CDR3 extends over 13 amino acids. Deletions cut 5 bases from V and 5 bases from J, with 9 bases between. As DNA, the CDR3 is TGTGCCAGCAGTTCAAACAGAAATGAAAAACTGTTTTTT. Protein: CASSSNRNEKLFF.

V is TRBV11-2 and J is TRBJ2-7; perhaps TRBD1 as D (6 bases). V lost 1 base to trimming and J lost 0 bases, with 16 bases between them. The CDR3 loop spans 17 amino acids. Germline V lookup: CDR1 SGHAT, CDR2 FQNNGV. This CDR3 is CASSLVPRGPISYEQYF. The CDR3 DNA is TGTGCCAGCAGCTTAGTCCCCAGGGGCCCTATCTCCTACGAGCAGTACTTC.

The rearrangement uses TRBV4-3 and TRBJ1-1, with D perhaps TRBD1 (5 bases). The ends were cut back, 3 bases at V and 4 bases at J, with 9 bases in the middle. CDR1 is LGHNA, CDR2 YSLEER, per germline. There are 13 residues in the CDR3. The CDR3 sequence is CASSQGGSTEAFF. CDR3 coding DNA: TGCGCCAGCAGCCAGGGGGGATCCACTGAAGCTTTCTTT.